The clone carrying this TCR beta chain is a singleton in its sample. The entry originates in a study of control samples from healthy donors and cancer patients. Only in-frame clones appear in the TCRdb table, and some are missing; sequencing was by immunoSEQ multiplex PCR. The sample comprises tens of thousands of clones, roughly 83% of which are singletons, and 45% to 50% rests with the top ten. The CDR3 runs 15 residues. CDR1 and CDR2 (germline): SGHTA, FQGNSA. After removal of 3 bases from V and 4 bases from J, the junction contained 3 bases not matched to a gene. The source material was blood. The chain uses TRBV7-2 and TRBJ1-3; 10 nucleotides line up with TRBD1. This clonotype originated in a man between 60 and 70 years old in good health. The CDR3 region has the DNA TGTGCCAGCAGCTTCGACAGGGGGCGAGGAAACACCATATATTTT. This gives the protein CASSFDRGRGNTIYF. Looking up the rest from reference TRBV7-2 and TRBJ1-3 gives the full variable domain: GAGVSQSPSNKVTEKGKDVELRCDPISGHTALYWYRQSLGQGLEFLIYFQGNSAPDKSGLPSDRFSAERTGGSVSTLTIQRTQQEDSAVYLCASSFDRGRGNTIYFGEGSWLTVV.